One T cell receptor (beta chain) is described in this entry. Antigen specificity is unknown. This CDR3 contains 15 residues. V lost 6 bases, J lost 2 bases, and 7 bases stayed unmatched. Germline values: CDR1 MNHEY, CDR2 SVGAGI. This sample is part of a study of shared clonotypes between healthy human individuals. Assay used: immunoSEQ multiplex PCR; TCRdb lists only in-frame clones, some missing. This sample has fewer than 700,000 clones, with about 80% found just once. Findings of the study overall: Donor clonotype sharing was expected to depend on sequencing depth.

This rearrangement joins TRBV6-5 to TRBJ1-2, with 9 nucleotides matching TRBD1. The sample taken for sequencing was PBMCs. The receptor was derived from a middle-aged woman in good health. Some clones in this sample may be carry-over from other donors' samples. CDR3 DNA: TGTGCCAGCAGCCCTACGGGACAGGGAAACTATGGCTACACCTTC. It is translated as CASSPTGQGNYGYTF.